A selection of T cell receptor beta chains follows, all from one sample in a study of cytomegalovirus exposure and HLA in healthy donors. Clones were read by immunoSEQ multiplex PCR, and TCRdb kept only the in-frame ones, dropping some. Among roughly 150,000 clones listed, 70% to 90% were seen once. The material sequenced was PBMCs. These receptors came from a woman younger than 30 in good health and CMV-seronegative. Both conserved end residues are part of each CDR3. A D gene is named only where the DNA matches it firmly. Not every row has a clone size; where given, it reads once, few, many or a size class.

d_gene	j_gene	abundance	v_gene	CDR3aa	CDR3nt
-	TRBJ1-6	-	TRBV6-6	CASSYQVVQTSPLHF	TGTGCCAGCAGTTACCAGGTGGTTCAGACTTCACCCCTCCACTTT
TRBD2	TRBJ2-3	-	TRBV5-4	CASRGGIDTQYF	TGTGCCAGCAGGGGGGGGATAGATACGCAGTATTTT
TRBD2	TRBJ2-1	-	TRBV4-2	CASSHAGAGVHNEQFF	TGTGCCAGCAGCCACGCTGGGGCGGGAGTGCACAATGAGCAGTTCTTC
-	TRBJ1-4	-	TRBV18	CASSLGTQRIEKLFF	TGTGCCAGCTCACTGGGGACACAAAGGATCGAAAAACTGTTTTTT
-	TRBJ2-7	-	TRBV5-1	CASSLAVGGYEQYF	TGCGCCAGCAGCTTGGCCGTCGGGGGCTACGAGCAGTACTTC
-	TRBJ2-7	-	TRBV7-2	CASSVSAGSSYEQYF	TGTGCCAGCAGCGTCTCCGCGGGGAGCTCCTACGAGCAGTACTTC
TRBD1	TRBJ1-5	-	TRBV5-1	CASSPGGGTQPQHF	TGCGCCAGCAGCCCAGGGGGCGGGACACAGCCCCAGCATTTT
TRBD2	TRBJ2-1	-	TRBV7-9	CASSGLAGGPQGNEQFF	TGTGCCAGCAGCGGACTAGCGGGGGGGCCTCAGGGCAATGAGCAGTTCTTC
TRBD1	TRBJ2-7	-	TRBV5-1	CASSLVGTDSYEQYF	TGCGCCAGCAGCTTGGTCGGGACAGACTCCTACGAGCAGTACTTC
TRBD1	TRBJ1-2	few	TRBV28	CASRRDRGPYGYTF	TGTGCCAGCAGGAGGGACAGGGGGCCCTATGGCTACACCTTC
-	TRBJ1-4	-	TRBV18	CASSPVAEKLFF	TGTGCCAGCTCACCTGTGGCTGAAAAACTGTTTTTT
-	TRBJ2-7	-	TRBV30	CAWTRDFGGPYEQYF	TGTGCCTGGACCCGTGATTTTGGAGGTCCTTACGAGCAGTACTTC
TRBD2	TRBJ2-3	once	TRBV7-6	CASSLGLASTDTQYF	TGTGCCAGCAGCTTAGGACTAGCTAGCACAGATACGCAGTATTTT
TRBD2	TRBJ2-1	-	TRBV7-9	CASSLPHRLAGILNEQFF	TGTGCCAGCAGCTTACCCCATAGACTAGCGGGAATCCTCAATGAGCAGTTCTTC
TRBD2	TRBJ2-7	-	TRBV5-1	CASSLLGSGSYEQYF	TGCGCCAGCAGCTTGCTAGGTAGCGGGTCTTACGAGCAGTACTTC
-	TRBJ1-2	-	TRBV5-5	CASSVRRDGYTF	TGTGCCAGCAGCGTCCGGAGGGACGGCTACACCTTC
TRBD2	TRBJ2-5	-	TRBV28	CASSSRGGGAAETQYF	TGTGCCAGCAGTTCCCGCGGCGGGGGGGCGGCAGAGACCCAGTACTTC
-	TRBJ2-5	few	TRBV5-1	CASSLWGPGETQYF	TGCGCCAGCAGCTTGTGGGGGCCAGGGGAGACCCAGTACTTC
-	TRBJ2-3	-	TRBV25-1	CASSESGREEADTQYF	TGTGCCAGCAGTGAATCTGGCAGGGAAGAGGCAGATACGCAGTATTTT
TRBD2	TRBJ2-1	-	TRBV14	CASSQPKRGGAHSYNEQFF	TGTGCCAGCAGCCAACCCAAACGCGGGGGGGCTCACTCCTACAATGAGCAGTTCTTC
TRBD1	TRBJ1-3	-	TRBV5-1	CASSTGQGVTIYF	TGCGCCAGCAGCACGGGACAGGGGGTCACCATATATTTT
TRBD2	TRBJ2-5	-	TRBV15	CATSRETGTSKETQYF	TGTGCCACCAGCAGGGAAACCGGGACTAGCAAAGAGACCCAGTACTTC
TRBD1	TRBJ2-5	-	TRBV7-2	CASSAQQGVETQYF	TGTGCCAGCAGCGCGCAACAGGGGGTGGAGACCCAGTACTTC
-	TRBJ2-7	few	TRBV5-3	CARSLEPNYEQYF	TGTGCCAGAAGCTTGGAGCCTAACTACGAGCAGTACTTC
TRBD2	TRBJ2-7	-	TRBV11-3	CASSSMFGGAGEQYF	TGTGCCAGCAGCTCCATGTTTGGGGGAGCGGGGGAGCAGTACTTC
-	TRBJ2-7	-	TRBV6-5	CASSGLGGSYEQYF	TGTGCCAGCTCTGGTCTGGGGGGCTCCTACGAGCAGTACTTC
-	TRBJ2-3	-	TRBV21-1	CASREGLAGACGDTQYF	TGTGCCAGCAGAGAGGGACTAGCGGGGGCCTGCGGGGATACGCAGTATTTT
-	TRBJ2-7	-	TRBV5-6	CASSPWTSDEQYF	TGTGCCAGCAGCCCATGGACATCGGACGAGCAGTACTTC
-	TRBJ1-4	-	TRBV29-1	CSVEFLGTGNEKLFF	TGCAGCGTTGAATTCCTTGGCACAGGAAATGAAAAACTGTTTTTT
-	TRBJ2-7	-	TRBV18	CASSDSGEQYF	TGTGCCAGCTCAGACTCGGGCGAGCAGTACTTC
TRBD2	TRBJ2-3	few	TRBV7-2	CASSLALAGQPTDTQYF	TGTGCCAGCAGCTTAGCCCTAGCGGGACAACCCACAGATACGCAGTATTTT
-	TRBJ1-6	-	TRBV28	CASRADRSNNSPLHF	TGTGCCAGCAGAGCAGACAGAAGTAATAATTCACCCCTCCACTTT
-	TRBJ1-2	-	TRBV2	CASSEALVRTYGYTF	TGTGCCAGCAGTGAAGCGCTTGTCAGAACCTATGGCTACACCTTC
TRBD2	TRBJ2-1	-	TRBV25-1	CATRGPSGRNNEQFF	TGTGCCACCAGGGGGCCTAGCGGGAGGAACAATGAGCAGTTCTTC
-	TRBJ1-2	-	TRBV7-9	CASSSPDRNYGYTF	TGTGCCAGCAGCTCCCCGGACAGAAACTATGGCTACACCTTC
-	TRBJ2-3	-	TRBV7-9	CASSLVGPGADTQYF	TGTGCCAGCAGCTTAGTGGGACCGGGGGCAGATACGCAGTATTTT
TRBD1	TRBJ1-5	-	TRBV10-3	CAKRQGINQPQHF	TGTGCTAAACGACAGGGGATCAATCAGCCCCAGCATTTT
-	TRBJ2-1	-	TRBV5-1	CASSLESALAGYNEQFF	TGCGCCAGCAGCTTGGAGTCGGCACTCGCGGGCTACAATGAGCAGTTCTTC
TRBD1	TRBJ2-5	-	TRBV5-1	CASSSGQGAYEQYF	TGCGCCAGCAGTTCGGGACAGGGGGCTTATGAGCAGTACTTC
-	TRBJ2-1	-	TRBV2	CASSAPPGYTYNEQFF	TGTGCCAGCAGTGCACCCCCGGGTTATACCTACAATGAGCAGTTCTTC
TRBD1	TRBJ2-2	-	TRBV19	CASSKTSGTGGFTGELFF	TGTGCCAGTAGTAAAACCTCCGGGACAGGGGGGTTCACCGGGGAGCTGTTTTTT
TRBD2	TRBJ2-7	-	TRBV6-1	CASSQGLAGVYEQYF	TGTGCCAGCAGTCAAGGACTAGCGGGAGTCTACGAGCAGTACTTC
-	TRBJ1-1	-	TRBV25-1	CASRSGGLRNTEAFF	TGTGCCAGCAGGTCCGGCGGACTGAGGAACACTGAAGCTTTCTTT
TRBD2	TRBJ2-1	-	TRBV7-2	CASRPGLAGSYNEQFF	TGTGCCAGCAGACCCGGACTAGCGGGATCCTACAATGAGCAGTTCTTC
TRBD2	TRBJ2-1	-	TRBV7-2	CASSRGTSGRVREQFF	TGTGCCAGCAGCAGAGGGACTAGCGGGAGGGTGAGGGAGCAGTTCTTC
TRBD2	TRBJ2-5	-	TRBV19	CASSISRGGVETQYF	TGTGCCAGTAGTATATCGCGGGGGGGCGTGGAGACCCAGTACTTC
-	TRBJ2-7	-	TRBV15	CATSTPPLYEQYF	TGTGCCACCAGCACCCCCCCCCTCTACGAGCAGTACTTC
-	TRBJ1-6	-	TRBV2	CASSGFAAYNSPLHF	TGTGCCAGCAGTGGGTTTGCAGCCTATAATTCACCCCTCCACTTT
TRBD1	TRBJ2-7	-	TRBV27	CASRTGGGYEQYF	TGTGCCAGCAGAACAGGGGGTGGCTACGAGCAGTACTTC
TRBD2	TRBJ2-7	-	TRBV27	CASSLQTSGGLSYEQYF	TGTGCCAGCAGTTTACAGACTAGCGGGGGGTTATCCTACGAGCAGTACTTC
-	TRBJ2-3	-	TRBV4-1	CASSQDGGVDTQYF	TGCGCCAGCAGCCAAGACGGCGGTGTCGATACGCAGTATTTT
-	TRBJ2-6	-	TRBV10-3	CAISEVQDSGANVLTF	TGTGCCATCAGTGAGGTTCAGGACTCTGGGGCCAACGTCCTGACTTTC